The present T cell receptor (beta chain) was sequenced within a study of CD4+ T cells in melanoma. Germline V CDR1 and CDR2: SEHNR, FQNEAQ (reference sequence). The ends were cut back, 2 bases at V and 5 bases at J, with 10 bases in the middle. The CDR3 length is 14 residues. General study findings and limits: Diverse differentiation states were reported for melanoma neoantigen-specific CD4+ T cells. A reported correlation linked neoantigen-specific CD4+ T cells to CD8+, macrophage and B cell function.

Profiled with immunoSEQ multiplex PCR; TCRdb holds only in-frame clones, not every one. The sample yields 20,000 to 25,000 clones, over 75% seen once. A note on this clone: What it binds is not known.

The chain recombines TRBV7-9 with TRBJ2-1, with a weak D call TRBD2 (5 bases). Source material: cells from a culture (not recorded whether cultured in vitro). The clonotype originates from a human donor with melanoma. Here the CDR3 reads CASSLTDSNNEQFF. Written as DNA, the CDR3 is TGTGCCAGCAGCTTAACGGACTCAAACAATGAGCAGTTCTTC.